The T cell receptor beta chain described here comes from a study of blood T cells in healthy people across ages. Using a J-beta primer mix together with a sample-barcoded 5' primer, a second PCR was run for roughly 7 to 11 cycles. TCRdb used MiXCR to reprocess the 5' RACE reads, holding one entry per CDR3 protein. The table shows some 930,000 distinct CDR3 sequences, with almost 30% occurring only once. This CDR3 region has 14 residues. Germline CDR1 and CDR2: SGHTA and FQGNSA. Trimming cost V 3 bases and J 8 bases, with 14 bases left between them. Study-wide findings and caveats: Among T cells, TCR beta diversity per million cells dropped roughly linearly as age rose.

Worth noting for this clonotype: Its target is not known. A much larger clone differs by one base, so this may be a read error.

These data also featured in a second study, about T cells of mothers and their children. That paper states: Compared with unrelated pairs, related mother-child pairs had slightly higher, non-significant overlap.

Specimen: blood. This receptor was identified in a woman aged 40-49 years in good health. The V call is TRBV7-2, the J call TRBJ2-1; D uncertain. Written as DNA, the CDR3 is TGTGCCAGCAGCTTGGACCAGGCTGTTGATGAGCAGTTCTTC. Amino acid sequence: CASSLDQAVDEQFF.